This T cell receptor (beta chain) was identified in a study of T-cell reconstitution after alpha-beta-depleted transplantation in children. Molecular barcoding with unique molecular identifiers was used for the TCRbeta library. TCRdb analysed the PCR reads with MiXCR anew, one entry per CDR3 protein. The sample contains a few hundred thousand distinct CDR3 sequences, around 12% of which appear only once. In germline, CDR1 is SGHAT, CDR2 FQNNGV. This CDR3 comprises 17 residues. V lost 0 bases to trimming and J lost 3 bases, with 17 bases between them. The rearrangement links TRBV11-2 to TRBJ1-1; D might be TRBD1 (5 bases). Sequencing used PBMCs from the stem cell graft donor, obtained from the stem cell graft. The clonotype was recovered from a human donor who donated a stem cell graft to a child with combined immunodeficiency. This CDR3 reads CASSLDPTELSDTEAFF. The CDR3 DNA reads as TGTGCCAGCAGCTTAGATCCGACAGAATTGAGTGACACTGAAGCTTTCTTT.